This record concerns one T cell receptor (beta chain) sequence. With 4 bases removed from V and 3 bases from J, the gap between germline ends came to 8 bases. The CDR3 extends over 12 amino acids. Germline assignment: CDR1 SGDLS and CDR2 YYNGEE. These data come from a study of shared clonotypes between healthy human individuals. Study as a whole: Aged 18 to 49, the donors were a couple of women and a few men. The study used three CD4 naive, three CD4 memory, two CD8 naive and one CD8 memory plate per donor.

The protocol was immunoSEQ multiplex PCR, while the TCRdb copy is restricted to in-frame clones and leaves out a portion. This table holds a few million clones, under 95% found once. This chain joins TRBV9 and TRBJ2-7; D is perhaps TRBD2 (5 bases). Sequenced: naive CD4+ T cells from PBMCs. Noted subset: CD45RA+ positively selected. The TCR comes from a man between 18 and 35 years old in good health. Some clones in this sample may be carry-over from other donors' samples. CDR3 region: CASSPRDYEQYF. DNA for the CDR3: TGTGCCAGCAGCCCCCGGGACTACGAGCAGTACTTC.